These 22 T cell receptor beta chains originate from one sample sequenced in a study of identical twins. TCRdb analysed the 5' RACE reads with MiXCR anew, one entry per CDR3 protein. The sample has under 250,000 distinct CDR3 sequences, about a tenth seen once. The specimen sequenced was memory (CD45RO+) T cells sorted from blood. Receptors were obtained from a young woman in good health.

V usage is TRBV6-5 and J usage is TRBJ2-7, with TRBD1 identical over 8 bases. Germline trimming cut 3 bases from V and 7 bases from J; bases unmatched to any gene: 20. Germline values: CDR1 MNHEY, CDR2 SVGAGI. CDR3 length equals 18 residues. The DNA of the CDR3 is TGTGCCAGCAGTTATCGTCCAGGGGGCGTAGGGATTTTGGGGGAGCAGTACTTC. It specifies CASSYRPGGVGILGEQYF.

The gene calls are TRBV20-1 and TRBJ2-4; 12 positions match TRBD2. Germline values: CDR1 DFQATT, CDR2 SNEGSKA (reference sequence). This CDR3 is built from 16 residues. Germline trimming cut 0 bases from V and 8 bases from J; bases unmatched to any gene: 8. The CDR3 here is CSARDLLAGGEHIQYF. The CDR3 region has the DNA TGCAGTGCTAGAGATCTCCTAGCGGGGGGGGAGCACATTCAGTACTTC.

This clonotype has at least ten counts. This chain links TRBV29-1 with TRBJ2-3; the D call may be TRBD1 or TRBD2 (5 bases each). CDR3 length: 15 residues. Germline CDR1 and CDR2: SQVTM and ANQGSEA. V was pared by 6 bases and J by 6 bases, with 22 bases between. Here the CDR3 DNA reads TGCAGCGTAACGCGCACCGGCTCACGGGGCGATACGCAGTATTTT. It translates to CSVTRTGSRGDTQYF.

This clonotype was detected ten times or more. The chain combines TRBV5-1 with TRBJ1-2, with no clear D. CDR1 and CDR2 from the germline V gene are SGHRS and YFSETQ. Trimming shortened V by 1 base and J by 3 bases, and 10 bases separated the two germline ends. The CDR3 is made up of 14 amino acids. CDR3 amino acids: CASSLTSPDYGYTF. CDR3 nucleotide sequence: TGCGCCAGCAGCTTGACAAGCCCAGACTATGGCTACACCTTC.

This clonotype was counted ten times or more. This sequence joins TRBV12-3 or TRBV12-4 and TRBJ1-2; 7 bases agree with TRBD1. The CDR3 sequence is 14 residues long. After removal of 7 bases from V and 8 bases from J, the junction contained 13 bases not matched to a gene. As DNA, the CDR3 is TGTGCCAGCAATGACTTGACAGGGCAATACGGCTACACCTTC. This sequence encodes CASNDLTGQYGYTF.

This clonotype has a handful of counts. CDR3 protein: CASSQGTQGVWEQFF. For the CDR3, the DNA is TGCGCCAGCAGCCAGGGGACTCAGGGGGTGTGGGAGCAGTTCTTC. V and J are TRBV4-1 and TRBJ2-1, with D perhaps TRBD1 (7 bases). The CDR3 has 15 residues. Trimming pared 3 bases from V and 10 bases from J, leaving 19 bases between. Germline V CDR1 and CDR2: MGHRA, YSYEKL.

CDR3 protein: CAWSFGLAGLTDTQYF. The CDR3 bases are TGTGCCTGGAGTTTTGGACTAGCGGGACTCACAGATACGCAGTATTTT. The chain carries TRBV30 and TRBJ2-3, with TRBD2 identical over 12 bases. V gave up 2 bases and J gave up 2 bases; unmatched junction bases: 5. Germline V gives CDR1 GTSNPN, CDR2 SVGIG (reference sequence). The CDR3 is 16 amino acids.

The genes are TRBV20-1 and TRBJ2-3, with TRBD2 identical over 9 bases. V shed 0 bases, J shed 6 bases, and the junction held 7 bases outside the gene matches. The CDR3 covers 15 residues. In germline, CDR1 is DFQATT, CDR2 SNEGSKA (reference sequence). CDR3 sequence reads: CSARDVAGGLDTQYF. CDR3 DNA: TGCAGTGCTAGAGATGTGGCGGGAGGGTTGGATACGCAGTATTTT.

The rearrangement joins TRBV18 to TRBJ2-1; perhaps D is TRBD1 or TRBD2 (5 bases each). The CDR3 consists of 13 residues. The germline V gene has CDR1 KGHSH and CDR2 LQKENI. V was cut by 3 bases and J by 7 bases, with 10 bases left in between. The CDR3, as DNA: TGTGCCAGCTCACCGTCCAGGGAGAATGAGCAGTTCTTC. This gives the protein CASSPSRENEQFF.

The J gene is TRBJ2-2, the V gene TRBV7-2, with 10 bases fitting TRBD1. The CDR3 covers 17 residues. Germline loops: CDR1 SGHTA, CDR2 FQGNSA. V lost 2 bases to trimming and J lost 4 bases; unmatched junction nucleotides: 7. The CDR3 DNA reads as TGTGCCAGCAGCTTATTCGGGACAGGGGCGTTCACCGGGGAGCTGTTTTTT. As protein: CASSLFGTGAFTGELFF.

This clonotype was counted at least ten times. The chain has TRBV10-3 and TRBJ2-4, with no clear D. Germline loops: CDR1 ENHRY, CDR2 SYGVKD. The CDR3 covers 13 residues. The ends were cut back, 2 bases at V and 6 bases at J, with 8 bases in the middle. CDR3 nucleotide sequence: TGTGCCATCAGTGAGGGGCCGCCAAACATTCAGTACTTC. This translates into CAISEGPPNIQYF.

This clonotype was counted a few times. V and J are TRBV7-6 and TRBJ2-3, with 9 bases fitting TRBD2. The germline V gene encodes CDR1 SGHVS and CDR2 FNYEAQ. J gave up 4 bases and V 5 bases, and 7 bases lay outside the gene matches. The CDR3 covers 15 residues. The CDR3 coding sequence is TGTGCCAGCAGCACCGGGACTAGCAGTTCAGATACGCAGTATTTT. Its translation is CASSTGTSSSDTQYF.

There are a few counts of this clonotype. The chain couples TRBV11-3 to TRBJ2-5; no clear D gene. With 3 bases removed from V and 5 bases from J, the gap between germline ends came to 7 bases. This CDR3 has 12 amino acids. Germline loops: CDR1 SGHNT, CDR2 YENEEA. CDR3 residues: CASSFGSETQYF. The CDR3 DNA reads as TGTGCCAGCAGCTTCGGCTCGGAGACCCAGTACTTC.

The J gene is TRBJ2-2, the V gene TRBV20-1; D is possibly TRBD2 (5 bases). Germline loops: CDR1 DFQATT, CDR2 SNEGSKA (reference sequence). Trimming pared 4 bases from V and 5 bases from J, leaving 8 bases between. The CDR3 has 12 residues. CDR3 DNA: TGCAGTGCTATCCGAGGGACCGGGGAGCTGTTTTTT. Protein product: CSAIRGTGELFF.

The chain has TRBV12-3 or TRBV12-4 and TRBJ1-1; no definite D call. The CDR3 loop spans 12 amino acids. The ends were cut back, 5 bases at V and 7 bases at J, with 11 bases in the middle. The CDR3 DNA is TGTGCCAGCAGTCTTTCGACCCATGAAGCTTTCTTT. Translating it yields CASSLSTHEAFF.

A few counts support this clonotype. The V gene is TRBV20-1, the J gene TRBJ2-7; no definite D call. The V end was cut by 3 bases, the J end by 5 bases, with 14 bases between. CDR1 is DFQATT, CDR2 SNEGSKA, per germline (reference sequence). This CDR3 is 13 amino acids long. The CDR3 nucleotides are TGCAGTGCTAGCCCTGGGTCAAGGCACGAGCAGTACTTC. This sequence encodes CSASPGSRHEQYF.

This clonotype showed up just a few times. This chain uses TRBV9 with TRBJ2-2; D is ambiguous. The CDR3 covers 13 residues. Per germline, CDR1 SGDLS and CDR2 YYNGEE. Trimming stripped 0 bases from V and 6 bases from J, with 6 bases between. The CDR3 coding sequence is TGTGCCAGCAGCGTAGGCGTGGCCGGGGAGCTGTTTTTT. Protein: CASSVGVAGELFF.

This clonotype was counted only a few times. CDR3 loop: CSARDREGLETQYF. The DNA for the CDR3 is TGCAGTGCTAGAGATCGAGAAGGGTTGGAGACCCAGTACTTC. The rearrangement joins TRBV20-1 to TRBJ2-5; no reliable D call. The ends were cut back, 0 bases at V and 5 bases at J, with 13 bases in the middle. Germline-derived CDR1 and CDR2 are DFQATT and SNEGSKA (reference sequence). This CDR3 spans 14 amino acids.

The V call is TRBV7-8, the J call TRBJ2-4; 7 bases fit TRBD1. The germline V gene has CDR1 SGHVS and CDR2 FQNEAQ. V lost 2 bases, J lost 2 bases, and 6 bases stayed unmatched. This CDR3 is built from 16 residues. CDR3 DNA: TGTGCCAGCAGCTTATACGGACAGGCGCCCAAAAACATTCAGTACTTC. Its translation is CASSLYGQAPKNIQYF.

The genes are TRBV9 and TRBJ2-1; D unclear. The germline V gene encodes CDR1 SGDLS and CDR2 YYNGEE. CDR3 length: 15 amino acids. The ends were cut back, 0 bases at V and 0 bases at J, with 7 bases in the middle. For the CDR3, the DNA is TGTGCCAGCAGCGTAGACCTTCACTCCTACAATGAGCAGTTCTTC. Translation gives CASSVDLHSYNEQFF.

This clonotype has more than one count but fewer than ten. V is TRBV20-1 and J is TRBJ2-2; D gene ambiguous. CDR1 DFQATT and CDR2 SNEGSKA come from the germline V gene (reference sequence). There are 14 residues in the CDR3. The germline V and J ends were trimmed by 5 bases and 0 bases, with 10 bases remaining between them. The CDR3 sequence is CSAADLTNTGELFF. The DNA for the CDR3 is TGCAGTGCTGCCGACTTAACGAACACCGGGGAGCTGTTTTTT.

This clonotype came up many times. The chain recombines TRBV7-2 with TRBJ2-2; 9 positions agree with TRBD2. Germline V lookup: CDR1 SGHTA, CDR2 FQGNSA. V shed 1 base, J shed 5 bases, and the junction held 2 bases outside the gene matches. The CDR3 loop spans 15 amino acids. DNA of the CDR3: TGTGCCAGCAGCTTAGTAGCGGGAGTTACCGGGGAGCTGTTTTTT. It codes for CASSLVAGVTGELFF.